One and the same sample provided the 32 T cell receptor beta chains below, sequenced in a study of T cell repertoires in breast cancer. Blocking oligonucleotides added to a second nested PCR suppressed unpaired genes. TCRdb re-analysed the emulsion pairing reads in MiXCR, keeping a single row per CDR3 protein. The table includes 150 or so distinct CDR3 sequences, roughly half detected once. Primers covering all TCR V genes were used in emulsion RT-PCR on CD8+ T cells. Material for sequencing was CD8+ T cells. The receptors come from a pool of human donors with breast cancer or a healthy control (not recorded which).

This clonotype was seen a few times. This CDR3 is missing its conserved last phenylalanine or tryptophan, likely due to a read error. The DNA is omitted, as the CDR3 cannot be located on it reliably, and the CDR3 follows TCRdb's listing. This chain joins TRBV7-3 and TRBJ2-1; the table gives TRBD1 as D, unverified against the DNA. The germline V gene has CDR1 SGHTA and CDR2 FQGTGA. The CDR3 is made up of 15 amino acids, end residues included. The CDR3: CASSLNGGYGYTFGS.

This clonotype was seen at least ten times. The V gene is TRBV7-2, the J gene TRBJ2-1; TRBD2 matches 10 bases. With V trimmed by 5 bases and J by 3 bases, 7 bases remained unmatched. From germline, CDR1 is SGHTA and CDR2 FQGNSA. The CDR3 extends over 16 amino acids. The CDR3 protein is CASSESSGRNYNEQFF. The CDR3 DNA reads TGTGCCAGCAGCGAGAGTAGCGGGAGGAACTACAATGAGCAGTTCTTC.

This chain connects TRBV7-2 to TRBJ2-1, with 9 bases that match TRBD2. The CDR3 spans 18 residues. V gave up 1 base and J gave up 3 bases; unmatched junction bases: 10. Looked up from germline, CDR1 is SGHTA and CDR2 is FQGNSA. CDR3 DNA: TGTGCCAGCAGCTTAGTCGTAGGGCTAGCGGGATTCTACAATGAGCAGTTCTTC. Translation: CASSLVVGLAGFYNEQFF.

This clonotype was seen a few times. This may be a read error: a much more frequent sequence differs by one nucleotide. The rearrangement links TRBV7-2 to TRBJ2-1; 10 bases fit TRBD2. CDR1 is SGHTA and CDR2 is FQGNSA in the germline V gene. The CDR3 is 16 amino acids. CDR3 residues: CASSESSGRNYDEQFF. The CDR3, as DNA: TGTGCCAGCAGCGAGAGTAGCGGGAGGAACTACGATGAGCAGTTCTTC.

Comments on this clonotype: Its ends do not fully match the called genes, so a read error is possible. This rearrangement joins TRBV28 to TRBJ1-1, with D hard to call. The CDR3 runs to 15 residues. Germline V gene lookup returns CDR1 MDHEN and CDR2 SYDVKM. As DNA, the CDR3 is TGTGCCAGCAGTTTGAATGGTGACCCGGCCACTGAATCTTTCTTT. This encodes CASSLNGDPATESFF.

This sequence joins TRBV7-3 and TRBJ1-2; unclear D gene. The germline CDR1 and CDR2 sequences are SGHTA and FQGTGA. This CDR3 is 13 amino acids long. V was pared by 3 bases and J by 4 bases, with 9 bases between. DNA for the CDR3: TGTGCCAGCAGCTTCAACGGTGTCTATGGCTACACCTTC. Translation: CASSFNGVYGYTF.

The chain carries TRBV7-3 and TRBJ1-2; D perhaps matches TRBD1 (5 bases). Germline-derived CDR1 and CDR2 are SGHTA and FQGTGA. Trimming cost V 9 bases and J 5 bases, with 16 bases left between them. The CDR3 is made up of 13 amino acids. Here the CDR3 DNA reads TGTGCCAGAAGATTAAACGGGGGATATGGCTACACCTTC. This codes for CARRLNGGYGYTF.

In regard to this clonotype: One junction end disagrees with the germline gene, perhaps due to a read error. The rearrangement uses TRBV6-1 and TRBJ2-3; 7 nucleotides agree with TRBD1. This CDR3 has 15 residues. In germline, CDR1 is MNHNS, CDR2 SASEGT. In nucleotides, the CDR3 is TGTGTCAGCAGTGAAGGACAGGCTAGCACAGATACGCAGTATTTT. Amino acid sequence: CVSSEGQASTDTQYF.

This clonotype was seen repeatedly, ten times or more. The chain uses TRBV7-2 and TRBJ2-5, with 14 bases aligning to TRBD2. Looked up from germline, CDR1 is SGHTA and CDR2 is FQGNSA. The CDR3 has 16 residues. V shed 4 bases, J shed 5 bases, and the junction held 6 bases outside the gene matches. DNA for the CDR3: TGTGCCAGCAGCTCCCGACTAGCGGGGGGGCGGGAGACCCAGTACTTC. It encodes CASSSRLAGGRETQYF.

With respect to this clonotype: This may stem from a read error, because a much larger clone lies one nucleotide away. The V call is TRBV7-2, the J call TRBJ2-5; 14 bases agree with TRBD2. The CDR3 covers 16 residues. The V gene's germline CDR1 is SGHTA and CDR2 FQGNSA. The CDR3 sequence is CAGSSRLAGGRETQYF. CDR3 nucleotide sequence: TGTGCCGGCAGCTCCCGACTAGCGGGGGGGCGGGAGACCCAGTACTTC. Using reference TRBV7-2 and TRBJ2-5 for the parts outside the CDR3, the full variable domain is GAGVSQSPSNKVTEKGKDVELRCDPISGHTALYWYRQSLGQGLEFLIYFQGNSAPDKSGLPSDRFSAERTGGSVSTLTIQRTQQEDSAVYLCAGSSRLAGGRETQYFGPGTRLLVL.

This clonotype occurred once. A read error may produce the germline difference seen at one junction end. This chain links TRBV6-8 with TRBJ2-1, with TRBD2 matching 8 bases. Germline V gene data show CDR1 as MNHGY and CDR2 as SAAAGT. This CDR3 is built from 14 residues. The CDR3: CASNGRAIPNEQGF. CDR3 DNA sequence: TGTGCCAGCAACGGGAGGGCCATTCCCAATGAGCAGGGCTTC.

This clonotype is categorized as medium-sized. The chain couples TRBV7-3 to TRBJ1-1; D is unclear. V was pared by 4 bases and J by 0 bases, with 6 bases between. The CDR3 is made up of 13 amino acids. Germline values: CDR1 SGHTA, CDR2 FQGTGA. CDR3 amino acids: CASSSTMNTEAFF. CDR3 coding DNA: TGTGCCAGCAGCTCAACCATGAACACTGAAGCTTTCTTT.

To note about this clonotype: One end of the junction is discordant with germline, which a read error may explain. In DNA, the CDR3 is TGTTCCAGCATCCCCGGGACTAGCGCATATCAAGAGACCCAGTCCTTC. Translated, it gives CSSIPGTSAYQETQSF. The chain combines TRBV7-3 with TRBJ2-5, with TRBD2 matching over 10 bases. Germline CDR1 is SGHTA and CDR2 is FQGTGA. There are 16 residues in the CDR3.

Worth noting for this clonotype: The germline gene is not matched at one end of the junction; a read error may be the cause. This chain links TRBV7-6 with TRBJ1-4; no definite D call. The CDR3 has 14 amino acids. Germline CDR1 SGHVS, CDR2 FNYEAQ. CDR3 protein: CARSALTAHEKLFF. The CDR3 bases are TGTGCCCGCAGCGCACTGACGGCTCATGAAAAACTGTTTTTT.

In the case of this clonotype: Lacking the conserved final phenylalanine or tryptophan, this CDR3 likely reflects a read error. The CDR3 DNA follows: TGCGCCGGCAGCGTAAACGGGGGCTATGGCTACACCCTC. Protein product: CAGSVNGGYGYTL. This rearrangement joins TRBV7-3 to TRBJ1-2; weak D call: TRBD1 (5 bases). Germline lookup yields CDR1 SGHTA and CDR2 FQGTGA. CDR3 length: 13 amino acids.

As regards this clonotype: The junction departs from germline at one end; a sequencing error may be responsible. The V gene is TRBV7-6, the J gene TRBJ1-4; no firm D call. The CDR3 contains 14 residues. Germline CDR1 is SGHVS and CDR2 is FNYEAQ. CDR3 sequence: CAGSALTANGKLFF. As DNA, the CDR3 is TGTGCCGGCAGCGCCCTGACGGCTAATGGGAAACTGTTTTTT.

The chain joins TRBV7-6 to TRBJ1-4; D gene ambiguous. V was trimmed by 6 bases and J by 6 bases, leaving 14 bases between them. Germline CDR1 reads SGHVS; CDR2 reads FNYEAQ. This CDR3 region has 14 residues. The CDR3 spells CASSNLTAHEKLFF. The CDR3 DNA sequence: TGTGCCAGCAGTAACCTGACGGCTCATGAAAAACTGTTTTTT.

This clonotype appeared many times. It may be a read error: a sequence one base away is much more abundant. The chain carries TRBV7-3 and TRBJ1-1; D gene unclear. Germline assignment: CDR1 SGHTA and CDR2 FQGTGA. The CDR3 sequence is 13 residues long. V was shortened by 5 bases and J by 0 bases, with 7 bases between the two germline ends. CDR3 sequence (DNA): TGTGCCAGCAGCGCAACCATGAACACTGAAGCTTTCTTT. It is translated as CASSATMNTEAFF. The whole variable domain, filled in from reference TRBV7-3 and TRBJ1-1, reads GAGVSQTPSNKVTEKGKYVELRCDPISGHTALYWYRQSLGQGPEFLIYFQGTGAADDSGLPNDRFFAVRPEGSVSTLKIQRTERGDSAVYLCASSATMNTEAFFGQGTRLTVV.

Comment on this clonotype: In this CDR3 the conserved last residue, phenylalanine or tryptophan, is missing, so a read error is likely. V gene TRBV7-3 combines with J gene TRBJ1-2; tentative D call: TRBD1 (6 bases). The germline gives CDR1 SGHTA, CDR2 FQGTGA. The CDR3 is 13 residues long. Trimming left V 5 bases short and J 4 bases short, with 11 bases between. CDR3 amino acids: CASSGKGGYGYTL. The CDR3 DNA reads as TGTGCCAGCAGCGGAAAAGGGGGCTATGGCTACACCTTA.

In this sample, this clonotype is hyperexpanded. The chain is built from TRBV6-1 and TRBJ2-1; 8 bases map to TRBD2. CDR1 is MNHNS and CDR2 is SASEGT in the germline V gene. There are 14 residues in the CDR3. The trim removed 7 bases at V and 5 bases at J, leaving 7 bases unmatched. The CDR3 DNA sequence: TGTGCCAGCAACGGGAGGGCCATTAACAATGAGCAGTTCTTC. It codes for CASNGRAINNEQFF.

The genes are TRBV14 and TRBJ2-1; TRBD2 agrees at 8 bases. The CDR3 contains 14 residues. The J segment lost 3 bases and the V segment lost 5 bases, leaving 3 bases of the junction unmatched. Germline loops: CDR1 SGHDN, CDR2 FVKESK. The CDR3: CASSSSGHYNEQFF. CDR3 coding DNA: TGTGCCAGCAGCTCTAGCGGGCACTACAATGAGCAGTTCTTC.

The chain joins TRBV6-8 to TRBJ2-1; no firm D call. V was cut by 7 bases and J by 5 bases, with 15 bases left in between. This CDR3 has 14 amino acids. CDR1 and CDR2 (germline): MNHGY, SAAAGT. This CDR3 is CASNVRKINNEQFF. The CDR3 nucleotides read TGTGCCAGCAACGTGAGGAAAATTAACAATGAGCAGTTCTTC.

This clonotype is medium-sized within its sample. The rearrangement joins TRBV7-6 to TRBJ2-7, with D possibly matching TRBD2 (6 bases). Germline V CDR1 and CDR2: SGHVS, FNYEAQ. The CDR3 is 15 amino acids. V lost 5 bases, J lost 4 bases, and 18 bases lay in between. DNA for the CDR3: TGTGCCAGCAGCAGCCGGGAGTACGACTTATACGAGCAGTACTTC. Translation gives CASSSREYDLYEQYF. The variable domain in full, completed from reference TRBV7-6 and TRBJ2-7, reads GAGVSQSPRYKVTKRGQDVALRCDPISGHVSLYWYRQALGQGPEFLTYFNYEAQQDKSGLPNDRFSAERPEGSISTLTIQRTEQRDSAMYRCASSSREYDLYEQYFGPGTRLTVT.

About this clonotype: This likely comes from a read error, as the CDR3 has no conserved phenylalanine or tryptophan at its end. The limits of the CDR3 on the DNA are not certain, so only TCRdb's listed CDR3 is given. The CDR3 sequence is CAIRLNGGYGYKL. The chain has TRBV7-3 and TRBJ1-2; the D call in the table, TRBD1, was not verified against the DNA. In germline, CDR1 is SGHTA, CDR2 FQGTGA. The CDR3 is 13 residues long, counting both termini.

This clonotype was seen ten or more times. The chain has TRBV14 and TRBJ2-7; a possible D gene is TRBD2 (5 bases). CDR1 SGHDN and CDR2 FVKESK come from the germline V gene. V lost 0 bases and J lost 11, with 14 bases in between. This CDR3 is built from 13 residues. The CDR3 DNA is TGTGCCAGCAGCCAAGAGCTTGAGGAGGAAGAGTACTTC. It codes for CASSQELEEEEYF.

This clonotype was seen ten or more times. This chain's CDR3 is CASSLTGGMNTEAFF. The CDR3 region has the DNA TGTGCCAGCAGCTTGACAGGGGGCATGAACACTGAAGCTTTCTTT. The genes are TRBV7-3 and TRBJ1-1; 10 positions match TRBD1. J gave up 0 bases and V 3 bases, and 1 base lay outside the gene matches. This CDR3 region has 15 residues. Per the germline V gene, CDR1 is SGHTA and CDR2 is FQGTGA.

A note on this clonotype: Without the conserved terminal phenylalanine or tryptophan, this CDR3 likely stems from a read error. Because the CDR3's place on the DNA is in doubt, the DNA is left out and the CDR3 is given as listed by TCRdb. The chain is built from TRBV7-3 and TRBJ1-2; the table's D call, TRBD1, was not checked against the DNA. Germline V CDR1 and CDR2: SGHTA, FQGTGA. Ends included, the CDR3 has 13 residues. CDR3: CASSVNGGYGYAL.

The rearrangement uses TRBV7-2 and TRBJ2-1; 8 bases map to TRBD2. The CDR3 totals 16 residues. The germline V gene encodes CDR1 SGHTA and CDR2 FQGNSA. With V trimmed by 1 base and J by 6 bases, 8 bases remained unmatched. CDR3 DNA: TGTGCCAGCAGCTTAGACGCAGCGGGGGAATTCAATGAGCAGTTCTTC. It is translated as CASSLDAAGEFNEQFF.

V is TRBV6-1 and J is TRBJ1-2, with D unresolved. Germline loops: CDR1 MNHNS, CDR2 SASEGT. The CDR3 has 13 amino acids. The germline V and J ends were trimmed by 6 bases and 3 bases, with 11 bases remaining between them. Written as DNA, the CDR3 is TGTGCCAGCAGCCGCGTCGGAGACTATGGCTACACCTTC. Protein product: CASSRVGDYGYTF.

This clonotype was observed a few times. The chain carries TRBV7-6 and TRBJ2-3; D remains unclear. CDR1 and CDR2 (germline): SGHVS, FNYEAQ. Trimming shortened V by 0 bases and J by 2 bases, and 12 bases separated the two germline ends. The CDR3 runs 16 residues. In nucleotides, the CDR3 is TGTGCCAGCAGCTTAGCCATACGAGCCTCCACAGATACGCAGTATTTT. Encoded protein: CASSLAIRASTDTQYF.

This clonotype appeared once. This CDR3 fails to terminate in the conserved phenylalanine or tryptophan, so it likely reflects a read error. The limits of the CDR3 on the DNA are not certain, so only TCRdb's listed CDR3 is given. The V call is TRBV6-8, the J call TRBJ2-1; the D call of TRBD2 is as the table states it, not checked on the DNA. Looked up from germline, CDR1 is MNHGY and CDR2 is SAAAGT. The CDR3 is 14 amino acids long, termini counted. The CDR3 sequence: CASKGRAINNEQLL.

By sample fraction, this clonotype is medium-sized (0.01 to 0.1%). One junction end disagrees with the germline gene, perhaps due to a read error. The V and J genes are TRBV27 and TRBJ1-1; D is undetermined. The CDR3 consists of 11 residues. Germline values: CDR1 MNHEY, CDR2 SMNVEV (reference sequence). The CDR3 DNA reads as TGTGCCAGCATATCGAACGCTGAAGCTTTCTTT. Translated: CASISNAEAFF.